There are a few counts of the clone carrying this T cell receptor (beta chain). The data originate from a study of blood T cell repertoires in COVID-19. Study details: Samples representing acute and convalescent COVID-19 were sourced from the United States, Italy and Spain. T cells, B-cell-depleted T cells, or PBMCs supplied cDNA or gDNA.

Germline CDR1 reads LNHDA; CDR2 reads SQIVND (reference sequence). This CDR3 has 15 amino acids. Deletions cut 5 bases from V and 4 bases from J, with 17 bases between. Authors' processing steps: Estimates of nucleated cell counts were drawn from the amplification of reference gene primers. Repertoires were generated with immunoSEQ multiplex PCR, while TCRdb's copy carries only in-frame clones and drops some. The DNA gave D and trimming, while V, J and clone size come from that table. The sample lists 130,000 to 150,000 clones, roughly 81% occurring once. Material: peripheral blood. The chain employs TRBV19 and TRBJ1-1; a weak D match, TRBD1 (5 bases). This receptor was identified in a human donor with acute or convalescent COVID-19. The donor label of this sample is uncertain. The CDR3 is CASSYPRRGGTEAFF. The DNA of the CDR3 is TGTGCCAGTAGTTACCCCCGGCGGGGGGGCACTGAAGCTTTCTTT.